Listed here are 14 T cell receptor beta chains from one sample, sequenced in a study of T-cell reconstitution after alpha-beta-depleted transplantation in children. It was with unique molecular identifiers that the TCRbeta library was prepared. TCRdb re-analysed the PCR reads in MiXCR, keeping a single row per CDR3 protein. The sample yields 600,000 to 800,000 distinct CDR3 sequences, around 13% seen once. Sequencing was performed on PBMCs, taken before TCRalphabeta/CD19-depleted stem cell transplant. These receptors came from a girl aged 2 to 9 with congenital amegakaryocytic thrombocytopenia, due to receive a stem cell transplant.

This clonotype appeared a few times. This sequence joins TRBV25-1 and TRBJ2-2; either TRBD1 or TRBD2 may fit D (5 bases each). V lost 4 bases and J 3 bases, leaving 9 bases between the germline ends. The CDR3 length is 14 residues. Germline-derived CDR1 and CDR2 are MGHDK and SYGVNS. The CDR3 DNA is TGTGCCAGCAGTGGGGACGGCTACACCGGGGAGCTGTTTTTT. Translated, it gives CASSGDGYTGELFF.

The table lists this clonotype with a few counts. The chain couples TRBV25-1 to TRBJ2-2; 7 nucleotides agree with TRBD1. The V segment lost 3 bases and the J segment 4 bases; nucleotides outside the gene matches: 11. CDR1 is MGHDK, CDR2 SYGVNS, per germline. The CDR3 consists of 17 residues. The CDR3 reads CASSDSILAGGTGELFF. In DNA, the CDR3 is TGTGCCAGCAGTGACTCTATCCTTGCAGGGGGCACCGGGGAGCTGTTTTTT. The whole variable domain, remainder taken from reference TRBV25-1 and TRBJ2-2, is EADIYQTPRYLVIGTGKKITLECSQTMGHDKMYWYQQDPGMELHLIHYSYGVNSTEKGDLSSESTVSRIRTEHFPLTLESARPSHTSQYLCASSDSILAGGTGELFFGEGSRLTVL.

This clonotype was seen only a few times. This chain joins TRBV5-5 and TRBJ2-7, with D possibly being TRBD2 (5 bases). V lost 5 bases and J 0 bases, leaving 12 bases between the germline ends. This CDR3 is 14 amino acids long. The germline V gene has CDR1 SGHKS and CDR2 YYEKEE (reference sequence). CDR3: CASRLRRDSYEQYF. The DNA of the CDR3 is TGTGCCAGCAGACTTAGACGGGACTCCTACGAGCAGTACTTC.

This rearrangement joins TRBV4-2 to TRBJ2-1; 7 bases are a match to TRBD1. Germline CDR1 LGHNA, CDR2 YNFKEQ. The CDR3 covers 17 residues. V shed 1 base and J 5 bases; nucleotides not matched to a gene: 11. DNA of the CDR3: TGTGCCAGCAGCCAAGGGGCTGGCAGGGGGATGGACAATGAGCAGTTCTTC. Amino acids: CASSQGAGRGMDNEQFF.

This clonotype has ten or more counts. This chain links TRBV3-1 with TRBJ2-1, with D perhaps being TRBD1 or TRBD2 (6 bases each). V lost 0 bases, J lost 10 bases, and 10 bases lay in between. The CDR3 extends over 13 amino acids. The V gene's germline CDR1 is LGHDT and CDR2 YNNKEL (reference sequence). The CDR3 spells CASSQDRGDEQFF. CDR3 bases: TGTGCCAGCAGCCAAGATAGGGGGGACGAGCAGTTCTTC.

This clonotype came up many times. The genes are TRBV29-1 and TRBJ1-2; no clear D. CDR3 length equals 13 residues. The germline V gene encodes CDR1 SQVTM and CDR2 ANQGSEA. V shed 5 bases and J shed 6 bases, with 16 bases lying between them. Here the CDR3 DNA reads TGCAGCGTTAATGGCAGACAAAACAATGGCTACACCTTC. As protein: CSVNGRQNNGYTF.

The chain carries TRBV7-9 and TRBJ2-5; D perhaps matches TRBD1 (8 bases). The CDR3 loop spans 14 amino acids. Between the trimmed V and J ends, which lost 8 bases and 2 bases, there was a span of 15 bases. Germline CDR1 and CDR2: SEHNR and FQNEAQ (reference sequence). CDR3 DNA: TGTGCCAGCGGAGAACAGGGGGGGCAAGAGACCCAGTACTTC. Its translation: CASGEQGGQETQYF.

This clonotype was recorded many times. The chain carries TRBV5-1 and TRBJ1-6; the D gene is possibly TRBD1 (5 bases). V lost 6 bases, J lost 7 bases, and 11 bases lay in between. CDR1 is SGHRS and CDR2 is YFSETQ in the germline V gene. The CDR3 is made up of 13 amino acids. CDR3 residues: CASNRDSNSPLHF. The CDR3 DNA sequence: TGCGCCAGCAACCGGGACTCAAATTCACCCCTCCACTTT.

About this clonotype: This may arise from a read error, as a much more abundant clone is one base away. This sequence joins TRBV20-1 and TRBJ1-1, with unresolved D. The V gene's germline CDR1 is DFQATT and CDR2 SNEGSKA (reference sequence). This CDR3 spans 17 amino acids. The CDR3 region is CCARVSSAGSANTEAFF. For the CDR3, the DNA is TGCTGTGCTAGAGTCTCCTCGGCAGGCTCGGCGAACACTGAAGCTTTCTTT.

In its sample, this clonotype was seen many times. The rearrangement joins TRBV5-1 to TRBJ2-7, with a possible D match to TRBD1 (6 bases). The CDR3 extends over 15 amino acids. CDR1 and CDR2 from the germline V gene are SGHRS and YFSETQ. Trimming removed 6 bases at V and 2 bases at J, with 18 bases between. CDR3 DNA: TGCGCCAGCACCACATCCGGACAGAGGACCTACGAGCAGTACTTC. Translated: CASTTSGQRTYEQYF.

This clonotype appeared many times. The chain joins TRBV29-1 to TRBJ1-1; the D is unclear. The V end lost 3 bases, the J end lost 2 bases, and 7 bases lay between the germline ends. The CDR3 sequence is 12 residues long. Per the germline V gene, CDR1 is SQVTM and CDR2 is ANQGSEA. The CDR3 region is CSVEYSNTEAFF. Written as DNA, the CDR3 is TGCAGCGTTGAGTACTCCAACACTGAAGCTTTCTTT.

This clonotype was detected a few times. The chain recombines TRBV20-1 with TRBJ2-1, with D possibly TRBD2 on 6 matching bases. Germline V CDR1 and CDR2: DFQATT, SNEGSKA (reference sequence). The CDR3 is 10 amino acids. CDR3 loop: CEAGYNEQFF. CDR3 in DNA: TGCGAAGCGGGTTACAATGAGCAGTTCTTC.

The sample holds many counts of this clonotype. CDR3 residues: CASSHPTGGRAYNEQFF. DNA for the CDR3: TGCGCCAGCAGCCATCCTACAGGGGGTAGGGCCTACAATGAGCAGTTCTTC. The chain recombines TRBV4-1 with TRBJ2-1, with 8 bases fitting TRBD1. CDR1 and CDR2 (germline): MGHRA, YSYEKL. With 3 bases clipped from V and 2 bases from J, the junction kept 9 bases outside the gene matches. CDR3 size: 17 residues.

This clonotype was observed a handful of times. V usage is TRBV3-1 and J usage is TRBJ2-5; the match to TRBD2 covers 10 bases. V shed 6 bases, J shed 5 bases, and the junction held 18 bases outside the gene matches. CDR3 length equals 18 residues. The germline CDR1 and CDR2 sequences are LGHDT and YNNKEL (reference sequence). The CDR3 protein is CASRQNWASSGSLETQYF. In nucleotides, the CDR3 is TGTGCCAGCAGACAAAATTGGGCGTCTAGCGGGAGCTTGGAGACCCAGTACTTC.